Listed below are T cell receptor beta chains from one sample, sequenced in a study of patients and donors after allogeneic stem cell transplantation. TCRdb re-analysed the RT-PCR reads in MiXCR, keeping a single row per CDR3 protein. The sample yields hundreds of thousands of distinct CDR3 sequences, roughly 16% seen once. The sample consisted of blood, either unsorted or a sorted T cell fraction (not recorded which). All receptors come from a human donor who was either an allogeneic HSCT recipient or a stem cell or donor lymphocyte infusion donor (not recorded which). It is not recorded whose cells these are; they may come from a transplant donor. The CDR3 runs from the conserved cysteine through the conserved F or W. D genes are given only for firm matches. Clone size is shown for a subset of rows, as once, few, many or a class of expanded clone.

>-|-|TRBJ2-2|TRBV7-2|14
TGTGCCAGCAGCTTAATACAAGGCACCGGGGAGCTGTTTTTT
CASSLIQGTGELFF
>-|few|TRBJ1-3|TRBV4-3|15
TGCGCCAGCAGCCCGATCCCCGGGTTAGGAAACACCATATATTTT
CASSPIPGLGNTIYF
>-|many|TRBJ1-1|TRBV3-1|13
TGTGCCAGCAGCCAGGAAATGAACACTGAAGCTTTCTTT
CASSQEMNTEAFF
>-|few|TRBJ2-2|TRBV6-1|17
TGTGCCAGCAGTGAAGCGTCCGGGGGATTAAACACCGGGGAGCTGTTTTTT
CASSEASGGLNTGELFF
>-|-|TRBJ2-1|TRBV7-2|17
TGTGCCAGCAGCTTAGATCCCCTATATAGACAGGCTGGTGAGCAGTTCTTC
CASSLDPLYRQAGEQFF
>-|-|TRBJ2-7|TRBV3-1|13
TGTGCCAGCAGCCCGGGACCCCTCTTAGAGCAGTACTTC
CASSPGPLLEQYF
>-|few|TRBJ1-1|TRBV18|18
TGTGCCAGCTCACCTCGGTCAGGCAGGGGCGGGATGAACACTGAAGCTTTCTTT
CASSPRSGRGGMNTEAFF
>TRBD2|few|TRBJ2-2|TRBV6-1|16
TGTGCCAGCAGTGAAACTAGCGGGGGGGCCATCGGGGAGCTGTTTTTT
CASSETSGGAIGELFF
>TRBD2|-|TRBJ2-5|TRBV5-1|14
TGCGCCAGCAGCTTGGTAACTAGCGCAGAGACCCAGTACTTC
CASSLVTSAETQYF
>TRBD1|few|TRBJ1-2|TRBV6-1|15
TGTGCCAGCTCGGGACAGACCCTAGCTAACTATGGCTACACCTTC
CASSGQTLANYGYTF
>-|-|TRBJ1-1|TRBV12-3/TRBV12-4|13
TGTGCCAGCAGCCCCCATCCTAACACTGAAGCTTTCTTT
CASSPHPNTEAFF
>-|many|TRBJ2-2|TRBV12-3/TRBV12-4|14
TGTGCCAGCAGTTCTTCTGGGGTTTTCGGGGAGCTGTTTTTT
CASSSSGVFGELFF
>TRBD2|few|TRBJ2-5|TRBV5-1|16
TGCGCCAGCAGCTTGAAGGCTAGCGGTCCTGGGGAGACCCAGTACTTC
CASSLKASGPGETQYF
>-|few|TRBJ1-5|TRBV5-1|15
TGCGCCAGCAGCTTGTCAGGGACCGGCAATCAGCCCCAGCATTTT
CASSLSGTGNQPQHF
>-|few|TRBJ2-1|TRBV3-1|16
TGTGCCAGCAGCCATAGAGGGGGTGACTCTTACAATGAGCAGTTCTTC
CASSHRGGDSYNEQFF
>-|-|TRBJ2-7|TRBV5-5|14
TGTGCCAGCAGCTTTCGATTCCAGAACTACGAGCAGTACTTC
CASSFRFQNYEQYF